The next 8 T cell receptor beta chains were all read from a single sample in a study of blood T cell repertoires in COVID-19. Sequencing was performed with immunoSEQ multiplex PCR; in TCRdb, only in-frame clones are kept and a portion is missing. The sample records roughly 250,000 clones, around 81% being singletons. Sequenced input: peripheral blood. The receptors here all came from a woman aged 55-75 years with active or convalescent COVID-19.

The rearrangement links TRBV30 to TRBJ2-1; 7 bases agree with TRBD2. The CDR3 totals 13 residues. V shed 2 bases and J 9 bases; nucleotides not matched to a gene: 7. Germline V CDR1 and CDR2: GTSNPN, SVGIG (reference sequence). DNA of the CDR3: TGTGCCTGGAGTATTCTAGCGGTTTCTGAGCAGTTCTTC. It encodes CAWSILAVSEQFF. Variable domain in full (rest from reference TRBV30 and TRBJ2-1): SQTIHQWPATLVQPVGSPLSLECTVEGTSNPNLYWYRQAAGRGLQLLFYSVGIGQISSEVPQNLSASRPQDRQFILSSKKLLLSDSGFYLCAWSILAVSEQFFGPGTRLTVL.

The chain couples TRBV7-2 to TRBJ2-1; TRBD2 matches at 8 bases. Germline V lookup: CDR1 SGHTA, CDR2 FQGNSA. V lost 6 bases to trimming and J lost 5 bases; unmatched junction nucleotides: 6. The CDR3 consists of 14 residues. The CDR3 here is CASRGRGADNEQFF. For the CDR3, the DNA is TGTGCCAGCAGAGGGCGGGGGGCGGACAATGAGCAGTTCTTC.

The J gene is TRBJ2-1, the V gene TRBV11-3; D uncertain. CDR1 is SGHNT, CDR2 YENEEA, per germline. Trimming cost V 0 bases and J 7 bases, with 10 bases left between them. The CDR3 runs to 14 residues. CDR3 DNA sequence: TGTGCCAGCAGCTTAGATGACAATTCTAATGAGCAGTTCTTC. Encoded protein: CASSLDDNSNEQFF.

The chain has TRBV5-4 and TRBJ1-2; TRBD1 matches at 8 bases. V lost 4 bases to trimming and J lost 3 bases; unmatched junction nucleotides: 5. CDR3 length equals 14 residues. CDR1 SGHNT and CDR2 YYREEE come from the germline V gene (reference sequence). CDR3 protein: CASSQGAQDYGYTF. The CDR3 coding sequence is TGTGCCAGCAGCCAGGGGGCCCAGGACTATGGCTACACCTTC.

J is TRBJ2-1 and V is TRBV15, with D perhaps matching TRBD2 (5 bases). V was trimmed by 0 bases and J by 7 bases, leaving 16 bases between them. The CDR3 sequence is 16 residues long. Germline assignment: CDR1 LNHNV and CDR2 YYDKDF (reference sequence). The DNA of the CDR3 is TGTGCCACCAGCAGAGAAGGGTTAACTCTAGCTAATGAGCAGTTCTTC. This translates into CATSREGLTLANEQFF. The variable domain in full, with the rest retrieved from reference TRBV15 and TRBJ2-1, is DAMVIQNPRYQVTQFGKPVTLSCSQTLNHNVMYWYQQKSSQAPKLLFHYYDKDFNNEADTPDNFQSRRPNTSFCFLDIRSPGLGDTAMYLCATSREGLTLANEQFFGPGTRLTVL.

The gene calls are TRBV10-3 and TRBJ2-7; no firm D call. Trimming cost V 0 bases and J 4 bases, with 7 bases left between them. Germline CDR1 ENHRY, CDR2 SYGVKD. The CDR3 is 13 amino acids. Written as DNA, the CDR3 is TGTGCCATCAGTGAGTCAGCCCCATACGAGCAGTACTTC. Amino acids: CAISESAPYEQYF.

In its sample, this clone was seen once. The CDR3 here is CASSQDALAGGRYEQYF. CDR3 coding DNA: TGCGCCAGCAGCCAAGACGCACTAGCGGGAGGGAGGTACGAGCAGTACTTC. The chain uses TRBV4-1 and TRBJ2-7; TRBD2 matches 13 bases. The J segment lost 4 bases and the V segment lost 0 bases, leaving 6 bases of the junction unmatched. Germline lookup yields CDR1 MGHRA and CDR2 YSYEKL. CDR3 length equals 17 residues.

The chain has TRBV7-8 and TRBJ2-2, with 8 bases lining up with TRBD2. This CDR3 comprises 14 residues. Trimming removed 7 bases from V and 1 base from J; junction bases left unmatched: 2. Germline CDR1 reads SGHVS; CDR2 reads FQNEAQ. The chain's CDR3 is CASKLAENTGELFF. As DNA, the CDR3 is TGTGCCAGCAAACTAGCGGAGAACACCGGGGAGCTGTTTTTT.